This T cell receptor beta chain was sequenced during a study of T-cell memory formation after mild COVID-19. Background on the study: Across donors, TCR clusters were largely donor specific. Study findings and constraints: Contracting CD4+ clones sat mainly in CM and EM; CD8+ in EMRA. The finding that pre-infection memory included some responding clones suggested that cross-reactive memory joined.

Germline V gene sequence: CDR1 SGHDT, CDR2 YYEEEE. This CDR3 has 14 amino acids. V dropped 0 bases and J dropped 0 bases, with 6 bases sitting between them. One entry per CDR3 protein, called by TCRdb with MiXCR from the 5' RACE reads. The sample shows approximately 60,000 distinct CDR3 sequences, less than 9.5% of them seen only once. This clonotype has at least ten counts. Its antigen remains unknown. This chain uses TRBV5-6 with TRBJ1-2; D is uncertain. This TCR derives from a young man who had mild COVID-19 (a few samples of this study predate the infection). Cell type and time point are not known. Sequencing was carried out using PBMCs or a T cell subset sorted from them (not recorded which). In nucleotides, the CDR3 is TGTGCCAGCAGCTTGGCCCTCGCTAACTATGGCTACACCTTC. Its protein is CASSLALANYGYTF.